A selection of T cell receptor beta chains follows, all from one sample in a study of beta chain features in type 1 diabetes. The method was immunoSEQ multiplex PCR; TCRdb's version includes in-frame clones alone and lacks a portion of them. Among about 700,000 clones, about an eighth were seen once, and the ten largest hold around 0.022%. Material: naive CD4+ T cells from blood. These receptor sequences come from a man younger than 35 with type 1 diabetes. The CDR3 runs from the conserved cysteine through the conserved F or W. A D gene is named only where the DNA matches it firmly. Some rows have no size entry. The others give once, few or many, or a class for an expanded clone.

CDR3 protein: CSRTGNTEAFF; CDR3 DNA: TGCAGTCGTACAGGGAACACTGAAGCTTTCTTT; D gene: NA; clone size: NA; J gene: TRBJ1-1; V gene: TRBV20-1
CDR3 protein: CASSRRVFNEQYF; CDR3 DNA: TGTGCCAGCAGTCGCAGGGTGTTCAACGAGCAGTACTTC; D gene: NA; clone size: NA; J gene: TRBJ2-7; V gene: TRBV28
CDR3 protein: CSVGGTNYNEQFF; CDR3 DNA: TGCAGCGTTGGAGGGACTAATTACAATGAGCAGTTCTTC; D gene: TRBD2; clone size: NA; J gene: TRBJ2-1; V gene: TRBV29-1
CDR3 protein: CSPGGRETQYF; CDR3 DNA: TGCAGTCCAGGGGGCCGGGAGACCCAGTACTTC; D gene: TRBD1; clone size: NA; J gene: TRBJ2-5; V gene: TRBV20-1
CDR3 protein: CASSERGQGSSPLHF; CDR3 DNA: TGTGCCAGCAGCGAAAGGGGACAGGGGAGTTCACCCCTCCACTTT; D gene: TRBD1; clone size: few; J gene: TRBJ1-6; V gene: TRBV7-2
CDR3 protein: CASSLVGQLHQETQYF; CDR3 DNA: TGTGCCAGCAGCTTGGTTGGACAGCTTCACCAAGAGACCCAGTACTTC; D gene: NA; clone size: NA; J gene: TRBJ2-5; V gene: TRBV7-2
CDR3 protein: CASSTSSGETYNEQFF; CDR3 DNA: TGTGCCAGCAGCACGTCGAGCGGGGAGACCTACAATGAGCAGTTCTTC; D gene: TRBD2; clone size: few; J gene: TRBJ2-1; V gene: TRBV5-4
CDR3 protein: CASSWGRQVQETQYF; CDR3 DNA: TGCGCCAGCAGCTGGGGGAGACAGGTCCAAGAGACCCAGTACTTC; D gene: NA; clone size: NA; J gene: TRBJ2-5; V gene: TRBV5-1
CDR3 protein: CSVRGALTDTQYF; CDR3 DNA: TGCAGCGTGAGGGGGGCCTTGACAGATACGCAGTATTTT; D gene: NA; clone size: few; J gene: TRBJ2-3; V gene: TRBV29-1
CDR3 protein: CASSEPPTLHF; CDR3 DNA: TGTGCCAGCAGTGAGCCCCCCACCCTCCACTTT; D gene: NA; clone size: NA; J gene: TRBJ1-6; V gene: TRBV25-1